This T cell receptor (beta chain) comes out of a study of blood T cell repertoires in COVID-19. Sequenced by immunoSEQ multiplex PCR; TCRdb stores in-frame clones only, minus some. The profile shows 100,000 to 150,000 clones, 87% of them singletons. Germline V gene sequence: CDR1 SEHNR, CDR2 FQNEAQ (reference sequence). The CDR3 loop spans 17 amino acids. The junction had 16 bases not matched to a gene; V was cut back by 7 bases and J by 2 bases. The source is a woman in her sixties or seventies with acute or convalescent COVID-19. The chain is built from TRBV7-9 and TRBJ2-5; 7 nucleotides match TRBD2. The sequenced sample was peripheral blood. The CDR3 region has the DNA TGTGCCAGCATCAACCTTCGGGAGCGGGGATTGCAAGAGACCCAGTACTTC. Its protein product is CASINLRERGLQETQYF.